This T cell receptor (beta chain) is drawn from a study of PD-L1 blockade in urothelial cancer. Across the study: In terms of prior chemotherapy, patients had received 0 to 3 regimens. Each blood sample yielded a median of around 150,000 T cells.

The method was immunoSEQ multiplex PCR; TCRdb's version includes in-frame clones alone and lacks a portion of them. Of tens of thousands of clones listed, around four fifths are singletons. In its sample, this clone was seen once. Germline CDR1 reads SGHDN; CDR2 reads FVKESK. This CDR3 region has 16 residues. The V and J ends lost 1 base and 0 bases, in that order; junction bases with no gene match: 6. Time point of the sample: pretreatment peripheral blood. Patients were diagnosed with urothelial carcinoma, either locally advanced or metastatic. The number of samples from each patient was between 1 and 8, taken pretreatment and on-treatment.

The source was PBMCs, collected around atezolizumab (anti-PD-L1) treatment. The source of this sequence is a man aged 70 or older with urothelial cancer. The chain recombines TRBV14 with TRBJ2-7; 7 nucleotides align to TRBD2. CDR3 sequence reads: CASSQASGFSSYEQYF. The CDR3 DNA sequence: TGTGCCAGCAGCCAAGCTAGCGGCTTTAGCTCCTACGAGCAGTACTTC.